These 21 T cell receptor beta chains share one sample of origin, sequenced in a study of T cell repertoires in aging, cancer and after chemotherapy. Peripheral blood genomic DNA, not sorted cells or RNA, was the template. A mixed TRB-A/B primer pool amplified rearranged TRB by multiplex touch-down PCR. One entry per CDR3 protein results from TCRdb running MiXCR on the multiplex PCR reads. The sample has 7,500 to 10,000 distinct CDR3 sequences, 50% to 55% seen once. The sample taken for sequencing was blood. These receptor sequences come from a human donor with a solid tumor.

The chain employs TRBV20-1 and TRBJ1-3, with no clear D. CDR3 length equals 15 residues. From germline, CDR1 is DFQATT and CDR2 SNEGSKA (reference sequence). V gave up 0 bases and J gave up 2 bases, with 11 bases separating them. Written as DNA, the CDR3 is TGCAGTGCTAGAGATGGGGTCGGGACTGGAAACACCATATATTTT. Translated: CSARDGVGTGNTIYF.

This sequence joins TRBV5-5 and TRBJ1-5; 7 positions agree with TRBD1. Germline V lookup: CDR1 SGHKS, CDR2 YYEKEE (reference sequence). This CDR3 is built from 15 residues. The junction had 8 bases not matched to a gene; V was cut back by 3 bases and J by 5 bases. CDR3 DNA: TGTGCCAGCAGCTGGGGGACAGTTGCGGATCAGCCCCAGCATTTT. It codes for CASSWGTVADQPQHF.

The chain joins TRBV20-1 to TRBJ2-7, with D perhaps matching TRBD2 (5 bases). Germline V gene sequence: CDR1 DFQATT, CDR2 SNEGSKA (reference sequence). The germline V and J ends were trimmed by 5 bases and 5 bases, with 19 bases remaining between them. The CDR3 runs to 14 residues. This CDR3 is CSAEDSRSGDEQYF. CDR3 sequence (DNA): TGCAGTGCTGAGGACTCTAGGTCCGGGGACGAGCAGTACTTC.

This chain links TRBV5-4 with TRBJ1-1; D is unclear. Germline CDR1 reads SGHNT; CDR2 reads YYREEE (reference sequence). The CDR3 spans 14 residues. V was pared by 5 bases and J by 1 base, with 12 bases between. This CDR3 reads CASSSLVGNTEAFF. CDR3 sequence (DNA): TGTGCCAGCAGTTCTTTAGTGGGGAACACTGAAGCTTTCTTT.

The chain uses TRBV28 and TRBJ1-2; D gene uncertain. Germline CDR1 is MDHEN and CDR2 is SYDVKM. Trimming shortened V by 4 bases and J by 4 bases, and 16 bases separated the two germline ends. This CDR3 comprises 15 residues. The CDR3 sequence: CASSSPSRLLYGYTF. The CDR3 DNA follows: TGTGCCAGCAGTTCCCCCAGCAGGCTCCTCTATGGCTACACCTTC.

This clonotype came up a few times. V is TRBV11-2 and J is TRBJ2-7; 7 bases align to TRBD1. Trimming cost V 0 bases and J 3 bases; bases outside gene matches: 11. Germline V lookup: CDR1 SGHAT, CDR2 FQNNGV. The CDR3 is made up of 17 amino acids. CDR3 DNA sequence: TGTGCCAGCAGCTTAGATGGGGGCGGAACAGGGGTCTACGAGCAGTACTTC. Residues: CASSLDGGGTGVYEQYF.

This clonotype was counted a single time. The chain couples TRBV6-1 to TRBJ2-3; TRBD2 matches at 15 bases. Germline V gene lookup returns CDR1 MNHNS and CDR2 SASEGT. V dropped 5 bases and J dropped 4; count of bases not matched to a gene: 7. CDR3 length: 17 amino acids. For the CDR3, the DNA is TGTGCCAGCAGTTACTCCGGGACTAGCGGGGGGCCAGATACGCAGTATTTT. Translated: CASSYSGTSGGPDTQYF.

The V and J genes are TRBV5-1 and TRBJ2-7; D may be TRBD1 or TRBD2 (5 bases each). Germline V gene sequence: CDR1 SGHRS, CDR2 YFSETQ. The CDR3 consists of 12 residues. Trimming removed 0 bases at V and 7 bases at J, with 8 bases between. The DNA for the CDR3 is TGCGCCAGCAGCTTGGCGGGGCAAGAGCAGTACTTC. Encoded protein: CASSLAGQEQYF.

V gene TRBV11-2 combines with J gene TRBJ1-6; a possible D gene is TRBD1 (6 bases). This CDR3 comprises 14 residues. Looked up from germline, CDR1 is SGHAT and CDR2 is FQNNGV. Trimming cost V 2 bases and J 7 bases, with 9 bases left between them. CDR3: CASSLTGLNSPLHF. DNA of the CDR3: TGTGCCAGCAGCTTAACAGGGTTAAATTCACCCCTCCACTTT.

On this clonotype: This CDR3 fails to terminate in the conserved phenylalanine or tryptophan, so it likely reflects a read error. The V gene is TRBV6-5, the J gene TRBJ1-4; 9 nucleotides match TRBD1. Germline trimming cut 4 bases from V and 8 bases from J; bases unmatched to any gene: 11. Germline values: CDR1 MNHEY, CDR2 SVGAGI. The CDR3 totals 16 residues. CDR3 nucleotides: TGTGCCAGCAGTTCCCAACCGGGACAGGGTGGCGAAAAACTGTTTTTG. Translated: CASSSQPGQGGEKLFL.

The rearrangement links TRBV11-2 to TRBJ2-7; no reliable D call. V was cut by 0 bases and J by 5 bases, with 5 bases left in between. The CDR3 spans 12 residues. Per the germline V gene, CDR1 is SGHAT and CDR2 is FQNNGV. The CDR3 reads CASSLDWHEQYF. The CDR3 bases are TGTGCCAGCAGCTTAGACTGGCACGAGCAGTACTTC.

This clonotype has a handful of counts. V and J are TRBV19 and TRBJ2-5; no reliable D call. Per germline, CDR1 LNHDA and CDR2 SQIVND (reference sequence). CDR3 length: 14 residues. Trimming removed 5 bases from V and 2 bases from J, with 12 bases in between. CDR3 protein: CASSPLDIQETQYF. CDR3 DNA sequence: TGTGCCAGTAGTCCGTTGGATATTCAAGAGACCCAGTACTTC.

Only one count was recorded for this clonotype. The V gene is TRBV7-9, the J gene TRBJ1-1; tentatively, D is TRBD1 (6 bases). This CDR3 has 15 residues. V lost 5 bases and J lost 10, with 23 bases in between. Germline-derived CDR1 and CDR2 are SEHNR and FQNEAQ (reference sequence). In nucleotides, the CDR3 is TGTGCCAGCAGCCCCAAACAGGGTAGGACACTGATAGCTTTCTTT. Encoded protein: CASSPKQGRTLIAFF.

The chain employs TRBV15 and TRBJ2-7, with D possibly matching TRBD1 (6 bases). Germline CDR1 is LNHNV and CDR2 is YYDKDF (reference sequence). V lost 0 bases, J lost 2 bases, and 11 bases lay in between. The CDR3 contains 15 residues. For the CDR3, the DNA is TGTGCCACCAGCAGAGATTCAGGGGCTCCCTACGAGCAGTACTTC. Protein: CATSRDSGAPYEQYF.

The chain links TRBV6-5 to TRBJ2-7, with 10 bases lining up with TRBD1. V was clipped by 5 bases and J by 6 bases; unmatched bases: 13. The CDR3 is 16 residues long. Germline V CDR1 and CDR2: MNHEY, SVGAGI. The CDR3 DNA reads TGTGCCAGCAGTACCGACTCCGGGACAGGGGTGCCCGAGCAGTACTTC. It encodes CASSTDSGTGVPEQYF.

The V and J genes are TRBV11-2 and TRBJ2-1, with TRBD2 matching 11 bases. Germline-derived CDR1 and CDR2 are SGHAT and FQNNGV. There are 15 residues in the CDR3. J lost 10 bases, V lost 4 bases, and 9 bases had no gene match. In DNA form, the CDR3 reads TGTGCCAGCAGCTCCCCGCCTAGCGGGAGGTTAGAGCAGTTCTTC. It is translated as CASSSPPSGRLEQFF.

This chain joins TRBV7-3 and TRBJ2-1, with D perhaps assigned TRBD1 or TRBD2 (5 bases each). Germline CDR1 and CDR2: SGHTA and FQGTGA. This CDR3 region has 15 residues. The V gene lost 6 bases and the J gene lost 4 bases, with 16 bases spanning the gap. In nucleotides, the CDR3 is TGTGCCAGCAGTCAGGAACCGTGGGGGTACAATGAGCAGTTCTTC. It is translated as CASSQEPWGYNEQFF.

This chain connects TRBV13 to TRBJ2-7; 8 nucleotides match TRBD2. The V gene's germline CDR1 is PRHDT and CDR2 FYEKMQ (reference sequence). The CDR3 length is 15 residues. J was trimmed by 2 bases and V by 5 bases; bases with no gene match: 8. The CDR3 coding sequence is TGTGCCAGCAGCCGACCGGGACTAGGGCCCTACGAGCAGTACTTC. It encodes CASSRPGLGPYEQYF.

The V gene is TRBV6-5, the J gene TRBJ1-1; D not certain. In germline, CDR1 is MNHEY, CDR2 SVGAGI. The ends were cut back, 8 bases at V and 1 base at J, with 11 bases in the middle. There are 13 residues in the CDR3. CDR3: CASSRWRNTEAFF. CDR3 in DNA: TGTGCCAGCTCCCGCTGGAGGAACACTGAAGCTTTCTTT.

The chain recombines TRBV6-6 with TRBJ1-5, with D perhaps TRBD1 (6 bases). Looked up from germline, CDR1 is MNHNY and CDR2 is SVGAGI (reference sequence). The V gene lost 5 bases and the J gene lost 5 bases, with 13 bases spanning the gap. The CDR3 runs to 14 residues. The CDR3 DNA is TGTGCCAGCAGTAAATCGACAGGCGATCAGCCCCAGCATTTT. Translated: CASSKSTGDQPQHF.

The rearrangement uses TRBV6-1 and TRBJ1-4; weak D call: TRBD1 (5 bases). There are 17 residues in the CDR3. Germline V gene lookup returns CDR1 MNHNS and CDR2 SASEGT. Trimming took off 1 base at V and 1 base at J, with 13 bases between the two ends. Here the CDR3 reads CASSEEWVRGTNEKLFF. In DNA form, the CDR3 reads TGTGCCAGCAGTGAAGAGTGGGTGAGGGGAACTAATGAAAAACTGTTTTTT.